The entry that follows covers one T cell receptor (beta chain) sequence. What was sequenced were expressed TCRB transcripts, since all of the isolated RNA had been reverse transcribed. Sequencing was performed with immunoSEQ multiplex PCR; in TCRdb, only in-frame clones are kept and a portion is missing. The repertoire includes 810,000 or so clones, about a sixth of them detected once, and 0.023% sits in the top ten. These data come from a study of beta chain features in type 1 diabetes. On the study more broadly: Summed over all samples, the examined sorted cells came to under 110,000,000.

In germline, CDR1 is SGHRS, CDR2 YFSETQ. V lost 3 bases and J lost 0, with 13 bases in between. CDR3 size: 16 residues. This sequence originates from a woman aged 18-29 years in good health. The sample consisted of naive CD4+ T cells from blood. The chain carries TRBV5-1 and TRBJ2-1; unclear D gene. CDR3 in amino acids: CASSSNSRSSYNEQFF. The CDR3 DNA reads TGCGCCAGCAGCTCCAACTCTAGAAGCTCCTACAATGAGCAGTTCTTC.